This T cell receptor beta chain derives from a study of OX40 agonist ivuxolimab in advanced cancers. On the study more broadly: The eligibility criteria allowed prior anti-PD-1, anti-PD-L1 or anti-CTLA-4 therapy, and 40% had some. General study findings and limits: Within 6 weeks, CD4+ and CD8+ blood T cells expanded clonally at 0.1 to 3.0 mg/kg.

About this clone: The target antigen is unknown.

At baseline, cycle 4 day 1, and cycle 7 day 1, blood was sampled. The data were produced by immunoSEQ multiplex PCR, yet TCRdb's version contains in-frame clones alone and is incomplete. Of 65,000 to 85,000 clones in the sample, around 92% were seen once. This clonotype was obtained from an adult with an advanced solid tumor such as melanoma, head and neck, liver or kidney cancer. The starting material was CD4+ or CD8+ T cells sorted from blood, obtained in a trial of the OX40 agonist ivuxolimab.

The CDR3 region is CASSEGVLAKNIQYF. CDR3 DNA sequence: TGTGCCAGCAGTGAAGGGGTCTTAGCCAAAAACATTCAGTACTTC. The chain carries TRBV6-1 and TRBJ2-4; no firm D call. Germline V gene lookup returns CDR1 MNHNS and CDR2 SASEGT. V lost 1 base and J lost 0, with 7 bases in between. The CDR3 has 15 amino acids.